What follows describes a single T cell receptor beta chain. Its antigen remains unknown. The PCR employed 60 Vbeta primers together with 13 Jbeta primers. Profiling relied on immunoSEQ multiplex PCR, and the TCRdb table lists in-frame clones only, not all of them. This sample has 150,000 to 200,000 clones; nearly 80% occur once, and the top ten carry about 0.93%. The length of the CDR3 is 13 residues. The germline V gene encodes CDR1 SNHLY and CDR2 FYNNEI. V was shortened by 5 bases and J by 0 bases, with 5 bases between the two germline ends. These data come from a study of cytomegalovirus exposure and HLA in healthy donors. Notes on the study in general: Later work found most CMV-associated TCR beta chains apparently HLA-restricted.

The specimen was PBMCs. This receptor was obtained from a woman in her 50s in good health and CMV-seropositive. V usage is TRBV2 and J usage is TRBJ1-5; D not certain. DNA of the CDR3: TGTGCCAGCAGTTTTTATAGCAATCAGCCCCAGCATTTT. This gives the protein CASSFYSNQPQHF.